This T cell receptor beta chain was identified in a study of T-cell memory formation after mild COVID-19. At the level of the study: For the most part, TCR clusters were specific to one donor.

Study outcomes and limitations: The finding that pre-infection memory included some responding clones suggested that cross-reactive memory joined. Contracting CD4+ clones sat mainly in CM and EM; CD8+ in EMRA.

Constant-segment primers served in 5'RACE that generated TCR alpha and TCR beta cDNA libraries bearing sample barcodes and UMIs. One entry per CDR3 protein, called by TCRdb with MiXCR from the 5' RACE reads. This table holds 200,000 to 250,000 distinct CDR3 sequences, 8% to 9.5% found once. This clonotype turned up a few times. The target antigen is unknown. CDR1 and CDR2 from the germline V gene are SQVTM and ANQGSEA. The CDR3 loop spans 12 amino acids. Trimming removed 8 bases at V and 0 bases at J, with 10 bases between. This chain uses TRBV29-1 with TRBJ2-5, with D perhaps being TRBD1 or TRBD2 (5 bases each). The source material was PBMCs or a T cell subset sorted from them (not recorded which). The origin of this receptor is a man younger than 30 who had mild COVID-19 (a few samples of this study predate the infection). Cell type and time point are not known. The CDR3 region has the DNA TGCAGCACCTGGGGGTACCAAGAGACCCAGTACTTC. Its protein product is CSTWGYQETQYF.